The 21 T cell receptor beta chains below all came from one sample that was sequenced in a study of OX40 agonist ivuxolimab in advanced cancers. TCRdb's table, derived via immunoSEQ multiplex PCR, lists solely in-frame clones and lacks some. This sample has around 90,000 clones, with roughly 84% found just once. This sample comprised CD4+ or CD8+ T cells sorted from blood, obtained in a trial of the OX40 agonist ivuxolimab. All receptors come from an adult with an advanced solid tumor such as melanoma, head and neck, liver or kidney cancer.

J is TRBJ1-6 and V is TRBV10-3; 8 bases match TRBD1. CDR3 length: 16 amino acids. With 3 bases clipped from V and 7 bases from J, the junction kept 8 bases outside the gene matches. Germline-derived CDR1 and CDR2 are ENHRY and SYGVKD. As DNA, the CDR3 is TGTGCCATCAGTGATCTCGACAGGGGAGGAAATTCACCCCTCCACTTT. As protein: CAISDLDRGGNSPLHF.

Here the CDR3 reads CASISTNQGNTIYF. In DNA, the CDR3 is TGTGCCAGCATCTCTACGAATCAGGGAAACACCATATATTTT. V is TRBV6-1 and J is TRBJ1-3; D remains ambiguous. Germline values: CDR1 MNHNS, CDR2 SASEGT. CDR3 length: 14 residues. V lost 7 bases to trimming and J lost 4 bases, with 14 bases between them.

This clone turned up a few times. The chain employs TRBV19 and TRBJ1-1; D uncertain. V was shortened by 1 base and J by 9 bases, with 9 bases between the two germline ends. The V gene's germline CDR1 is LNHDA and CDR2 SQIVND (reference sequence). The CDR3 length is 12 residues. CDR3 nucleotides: TGTGCCAGTAGTATAGGCGGGCCCCAAGCTTTCTTT. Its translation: CASSIGGPQAFF.

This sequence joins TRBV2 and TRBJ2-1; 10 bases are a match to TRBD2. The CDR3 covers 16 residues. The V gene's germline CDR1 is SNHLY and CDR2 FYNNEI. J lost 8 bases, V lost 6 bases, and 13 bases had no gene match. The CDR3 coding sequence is TGTGCCAGCAGATCGTTAGCGGGGGGAAGTTTGGATGAGCAGTTCTTC. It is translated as CASRSLAGGSLDEQFF.

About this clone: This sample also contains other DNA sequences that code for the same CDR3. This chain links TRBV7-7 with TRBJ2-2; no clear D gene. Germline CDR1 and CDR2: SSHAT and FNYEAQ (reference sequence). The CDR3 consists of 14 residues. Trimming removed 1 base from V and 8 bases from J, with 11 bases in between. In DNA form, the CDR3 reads TGTGCCAGCAGCTTAGGGGGTGACGGGGGGGAGCTGTTTTTT. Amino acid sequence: CASSLGGDGGELFF. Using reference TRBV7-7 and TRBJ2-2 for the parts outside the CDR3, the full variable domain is GAGVSQSPRYKVTKRGQDVTLRCDPISSHATLYWYQQALGQGPEFLTYFNYEAQPDKSGLPSDRFSAERPEGSISTLTIQRTEQRDSAMYRCASSLGGDGGELFFGEGSRLTVL.

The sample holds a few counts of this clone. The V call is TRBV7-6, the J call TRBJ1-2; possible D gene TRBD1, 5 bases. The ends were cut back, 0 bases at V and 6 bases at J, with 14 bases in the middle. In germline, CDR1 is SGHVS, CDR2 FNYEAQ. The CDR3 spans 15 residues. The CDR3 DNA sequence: TGTGCCAGCAGCTTAGCGTCGGCAGGGTTCGATGGCTACACCTTC. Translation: CASSLASAGFDGYTF.

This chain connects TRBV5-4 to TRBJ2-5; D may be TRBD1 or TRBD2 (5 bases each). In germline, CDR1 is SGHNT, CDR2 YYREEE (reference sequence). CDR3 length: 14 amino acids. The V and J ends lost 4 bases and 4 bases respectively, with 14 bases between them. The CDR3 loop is CASSTPGQGETQYF. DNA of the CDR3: TGTGCCAGCAGCACCCCGGGGCAGGGAGAGACCCAGTACTTC. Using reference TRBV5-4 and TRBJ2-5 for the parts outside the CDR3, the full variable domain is ETGVTQSPTHLIKTRGQQVTLRCSSQSGHNTVSWYQQALGQGPQFIFQYYREEENGRGNFPPRFSGLQFPNYSSELNVNALELDDSALYLCASSTPGQGETQYFGPGTRLLVL.

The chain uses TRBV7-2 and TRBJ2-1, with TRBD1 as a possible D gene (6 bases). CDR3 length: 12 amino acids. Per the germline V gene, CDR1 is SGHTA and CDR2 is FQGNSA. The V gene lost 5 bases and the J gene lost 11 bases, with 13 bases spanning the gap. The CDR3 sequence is CASSPIQGKQFF. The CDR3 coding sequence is TGTGCCAGCAGCCCAATACAGGGAAAGCAGTTCTTC.

CDR3 coding DNA: TGTGCCATCGGGGGTTTACGTGACAATGAGCAGTTCTTC. It yields the protein CAIGGLRDNEQFF. The gene calls are TRBV10-3 and TRBJ2-1, with D tentatively TRBD1 or TRBD2 (5 bases each). Trimming pared 8 bases from V and 5 bases from J, leaving 13 bases between. Germline V gives CDR1 ENHRY, CDR2 SYGVKD. The CDR3 has 13 residues.

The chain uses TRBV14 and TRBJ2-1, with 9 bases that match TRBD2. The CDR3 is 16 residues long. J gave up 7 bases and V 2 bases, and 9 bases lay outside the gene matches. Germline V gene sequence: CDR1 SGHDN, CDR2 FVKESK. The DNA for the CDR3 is TGTGCCAGCAGCCAAAGGGGGCGGGGGGGCCGGAATGAGCAGTTCTTC. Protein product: CASSQRGRGGRNEQFF. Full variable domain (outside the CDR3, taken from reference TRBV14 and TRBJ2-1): EAGVTQFPSHSVIEKGQTVTLRCDPISGHDNLYWYRRVMGKEIKFLLHFVKESKQDESGMPNNRFLAERTGGTYSTLKVQPAELEDSGVYFCASSQRGRGGRNEQFFGPGTRLTVL.

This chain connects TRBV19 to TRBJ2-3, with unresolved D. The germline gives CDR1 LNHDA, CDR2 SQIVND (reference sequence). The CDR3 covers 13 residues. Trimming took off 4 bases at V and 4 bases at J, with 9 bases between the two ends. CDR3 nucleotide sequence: TGTGCCAGTAGTAGGGAACTGCCAGATACGCAGTATTTT. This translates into CASSRELPDTQYF.

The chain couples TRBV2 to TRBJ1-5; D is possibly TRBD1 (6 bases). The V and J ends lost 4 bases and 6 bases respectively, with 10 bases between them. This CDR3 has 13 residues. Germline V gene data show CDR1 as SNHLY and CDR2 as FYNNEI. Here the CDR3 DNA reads TGTGCCAGCAGTGTACAGGGTGGTCAGCCCCAGCATTTT. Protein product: CASSVQGGQPQHF.

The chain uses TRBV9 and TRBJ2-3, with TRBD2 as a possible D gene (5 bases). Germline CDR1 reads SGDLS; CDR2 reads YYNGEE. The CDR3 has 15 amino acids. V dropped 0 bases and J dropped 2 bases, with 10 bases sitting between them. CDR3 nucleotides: TGTGCCAGCAGCGTAGGAGGGCGGAACACAGATACGCAGTATTTT. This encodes CASSVGGRNTDTQYF.

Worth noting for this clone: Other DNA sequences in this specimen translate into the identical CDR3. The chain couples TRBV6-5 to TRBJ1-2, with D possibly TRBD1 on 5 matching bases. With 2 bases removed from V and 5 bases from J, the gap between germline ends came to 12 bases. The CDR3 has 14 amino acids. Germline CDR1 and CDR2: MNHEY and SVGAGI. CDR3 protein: CASSYGGRGYGYTF. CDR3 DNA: TGTGCCAGCAGTTACGGGGGTCGGGGGTATGGCTACACCTTC.

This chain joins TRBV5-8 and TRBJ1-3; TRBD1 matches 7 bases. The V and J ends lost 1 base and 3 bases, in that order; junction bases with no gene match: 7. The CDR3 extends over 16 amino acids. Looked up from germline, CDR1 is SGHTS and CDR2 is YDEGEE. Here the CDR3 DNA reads TGTGCCAGCAGCTTGCACCTTCGGGACAGTGGAAACACCATATATTTT. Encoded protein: CASSLHLRDSGNTIYF.

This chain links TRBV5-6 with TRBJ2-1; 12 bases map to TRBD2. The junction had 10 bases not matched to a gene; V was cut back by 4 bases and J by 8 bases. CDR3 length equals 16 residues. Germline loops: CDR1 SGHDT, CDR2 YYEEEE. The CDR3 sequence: CASSHGLAGKGDEQFF. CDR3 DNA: TGTGCCAGCAGCCACGGACTAGCGGGGAAGGGGGATGAGCAGTTCTTC.

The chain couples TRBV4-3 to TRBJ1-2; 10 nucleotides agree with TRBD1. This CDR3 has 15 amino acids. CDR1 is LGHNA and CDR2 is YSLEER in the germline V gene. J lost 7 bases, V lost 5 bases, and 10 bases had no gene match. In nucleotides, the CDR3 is TGCGCCAGCAGCTCACGAGGGGGACAGGGGTTTGGCTACACCTTC. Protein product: CASSSRGGQGFGYTF.

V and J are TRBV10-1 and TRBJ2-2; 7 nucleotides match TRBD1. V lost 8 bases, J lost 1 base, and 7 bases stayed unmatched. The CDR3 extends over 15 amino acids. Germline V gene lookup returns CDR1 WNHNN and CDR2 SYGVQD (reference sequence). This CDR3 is CASRDSTLNTGELFF. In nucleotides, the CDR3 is TGCGCCAGCCGGGACAGCACTTTGAACACCGGGGAGCTGTTTTTT.

CDR3 amino acids: CATSGQRTYGYTF. CDR3 nucleotides: TGTGCCACCTCCGGACAGAGAACATATGGCTACACCTTC. The rearrangement uses TRBV19 and TRBJ1-2, with D possibly matching TRBD1 (6 bases). Germline V lookup: CDR1 LNHDA, CDR2 SQIVND (reference sequence). CDR3 length: 13 amino acids. Trimming took off 10 bases at V and 5 bases at J, with 17 bases between the two ends.

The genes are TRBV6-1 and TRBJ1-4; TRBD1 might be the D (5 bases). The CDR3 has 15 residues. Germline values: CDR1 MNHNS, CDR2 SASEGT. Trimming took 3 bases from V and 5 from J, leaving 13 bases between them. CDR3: CASSDGGTFNEKLFF. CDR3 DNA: TGTGCCAGCAGTGACGGGGGTACCTTCAATGAAAAACTGTTTTTT.

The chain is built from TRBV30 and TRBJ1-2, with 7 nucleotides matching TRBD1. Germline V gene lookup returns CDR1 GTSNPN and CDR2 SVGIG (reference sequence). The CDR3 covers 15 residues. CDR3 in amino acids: CAGGKGGLDYYGYTF. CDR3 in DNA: TGTGCGGGAGGTAAAGGGGGCTTGGATTACTATGGCTACACCTTC.